These 29 T cell receptor beta chains share one sample of origin, sequenced in a study of cytomegalovirus exposure and HLA in healthy donors. This PCR relied on a set of 60 Vbeta primers and 13 Jbeta primers. Libraries were prepared by immunoSEQ multiplex PCR; TCRdb keeps only in-frame clonotypes and omits some of them. The sample contains 120,000 to 150,000 clones, more than 75% of which appear only once. Sequences were obtained from PBMCs. The receptors were sampled from a female donor in good health and CMV-seronegative.

This clone was picked up a small number of times. The chain joins TRBV5-5 to TRBJ2-7; 12 positions match TRBD2. The V gene's germline CDR1 is SGHKS and CDR2 YYEKEE (reference sequence). This CDR3 region has 15 residues. V gave up 3 bases and J gave up 9 bases; unmatched junction bases: 10. The CDR3 region is CASSSGASGRDVQYF. The CDR3 bases are TGTGCCAGCAGCTCGGGGGCTAGCGGGAGGGACGTGCAGTACTTC.

Of note for this clone: A read error may produce the germline difference seen at one junction end. This chain connects TRBV7-9 to TRBJ1-5; D call uncertain. Germline V gene sequence: CDR1 SEHNR, CDR2 FQNEAQ (reference sequence). The CDR3 covers 15 residues. CDR3: CSSSLGLGRYQPQHF. In DNA, the CDR3 is TGTTCCAGCAGCTTAGGGCTAGGGAGGTATCAGCCCCAGCATTTT.

This clone showed up just once. The rearrangement joins TRBV6-1 to TRBJ1-1; TRBD1 is a possible D gene (5 bases). This CDR3 spans 13 amino acids. Germline lookup yields CDR1 MNHNS and CDR2 SASEGT. V lost 4 bases to trimming and J lost 7 bases, with 13 bases between them. CDR3 DNA: TGTGCCAGCAGTGCGGAGGGGAGGGTTGAAGCTTTCTTT. It is translated as CASSAEGRVEAFF.

A remark on this clone: The junction departs from the called germline gene at one end, perhaps through a read error. This chain joins TRBV7-7 and TRBJ2-5, with 7 positions matching TRBD2. Germline V lookup: CDR1 SSHAT, CDR2 FNYEAQ (reference sequence). The CDR3 is 14 amino acids. The CDR3 DNA reads TGTGCTAGCAGCGAGACGGGACTACAAGAGACCCAGTACTTC. Amino acids: CASSETGLQETQYF.

The chain is built from TRBV27 and TRBJ2-1, with D tentatively TRBD1 (5 bases). Germline V gene sequence: CDR1 MNHEY, CDR2 SMNVEV (reference sequence). CDR3 length: 11 amino acids. V lost 2 bases, J lost 9 bases, and 5 bases lay in between. The CDR3 loop is CASSLRGEQFF. CDR3 DNA: TGTGCCAGCAGTTTAAGGGGTGAGCAGTTCTTC.

The CDR3 region has the DNA TGTGCCAGCAGTTTACAGGGGGCAGCTCAGCCCCAGCATTTT. Translated, it gives CASSLQGAAQPQHF. The chain recombines TRBV27 with TRBJ1-5, with 8 bases fitting TRBD1. J gave up 6 bases and V 2 bases, and 3 bases lay outside the gene matches. The CDR3 runs 14 residues. Germline assignment: CDR1 MNHEY and CDR2 SMNVEV (reference sequence).

The chain recombines TRBV2 with TRBJ2-4; 15 bases are a match to TRBD2. V dropped 4 bases and J dropped 0; count of bases not matched to a gene: 7. Germline loops: CDR1 SNHLY, CDR2 FYNNEI. This CDR3 has 19 amino acids. This CDR3 reads CASSGGTSGGPLAKNIQYF. Written as DNA, the CDR3 is TGTGCCAGCAGTGGAGGGACTAGCGGGGGGCCGTTAGCCAAAAACATTCAGTACTTC.

Comments on this clone: The junction shows a germline mismatch at one end, possibly a read error. V is TRBV7-7 and J is TRBJ2-1; 10 nucleotides line up with TRBD2. CDR3 length equals 15 residues. CDR1 is SSHAT and CDR2 is FNYEAQ in the germline V gene (reference sequence). The CDR3 sequence: CASSPGTSVYNEQFF. DNA of the CDR3: TGTGCTAGCAGCCCCGGGACTAGCGTCTACAATGAGCAGTTCTTC.

The chain couples TRBV7-2 to TRBJ2-7, with 8 positions matching TRBD1. Germline-derived CDR1 and CDR2 are SGHTA and FQGNSA. The CDR3 runs 15 residues. With 1 base clipped from V and 2 bases from J, the junction kept 4 bases outside the gene matches. The DNA of the CDR3 is TGTGCCAGCAGCTTAGGACAGGGGAAGACCTACGAGCAGTACTTC. Protein: CASSLGQGKTYEQYF. Full variable domain (remainder filled in from reference TRBV7-2 and TRBJ2-7): GAGVSQSPSNKVTEKGKDVELRCDPISGHTALYWYRQSLGQGLEFLIYFQGNSAPDKSGLPSDRFSAERTGGSVSTLTIQRTQQEDSAVYLCASSLGQGKTYEQYFGPGTRLTVT.

The chain is built from TRBV5-8 and TRBJ2-3, with 9 bases fitting TRBD2. With V trimmed by 2 bases and J by 6 bases, 10 bases remained unmatched. The CDR3 length is 16 residues. Germline V gives CDR1 SGHTS, CDR2 YDEGEE. The CDR3 region is CASSFRLAGGHDTQYF. Here the CDR3 DNA reads TGTGCCAGCAGCTTTCGTCTGGCGGGGGGGCACGATACGCAGTATTTT.

The genes are TRBV18 and TRBJ2-7; D might be TRBD1 (6 bases). CDR1 KGHSH and CDR2 LQKENI come from the germline V gene. V was cut by 6 bases and J by 0 bases, with 18 bases left in between. The CDR3 has 16 residues. Written as DNA, the CDR3 is TGTGCCAGCTCCCCTGGACAGCCAAGGGCCTCCTACGAGCAGTACTTC. It translates to CASSPGQPRASYEQYF.

V usage is TRBV5-1 and J usage is TRBJ1-1, with 7 bases aligning to TRBD1. Germline loops: CDR1 SGHRS, CDR2 YFSETQ. V gave up 4 bases and J gave up 4 bases; unmatched junction bases: 10. The CDR3 length is 15 residues. Here the CDR3 DNA reads TGCGCCAGCAGCGTAAGGACAGGAACGGGCACTGAAGCTTTCTTT. Encoded protein: CASSVRTGTGTEAFF.

This clone was detected only a few times. V usage is TRBV6-5 and J usage is TRBJ1-1; D unresolved. Germline-derived CDR1 and CDR2 are MNHEY and SVGAGI. This CDR3 comprises 12 residues. V was shortened by 5 bases and J by 6 bases, with 10 bases between the two germline ends. DNA of the CDR3: TGTGCCAGCAGTCCACGGTCTCCTGAAGCTTTCTTT. Protein: CASSPRSPEAFF.

V and J are TRBV11-2 and TRBJ1-6, with D maybe TRBD1 (6 bases). V lost 4 bases, J lost 4 bases, and 17 bases lay in between. The length of the CDR3 is 17 residues. Germline assignment: CDR1 SGHAT and CDR2 FQNNGV. The CDR3, as DNA: TGTGCCAGCAGCTCCCGACAGGCAAATCATTATAATTCACCCCTCCACTTT. This encodes CASSSRQANHYNSPLHF.

The chain's CDR3 is CASSESGYSGGAYNEQFF. Here the CDR3 DNA reads TGCGCCAGCAGTGAGTCGGGCTATAGCGGGGGGGCCTACAATGAGCAGTTCTTC. This chain uses TRBV10-2 with TRBJ2-1, with 11 bases aligning to TRBD2. The germline CDR1 and CDR2 sequences are WSHSY and SAAADI. The CDR3 runs 18 residues. V lost 0 bases, J lost 2 bases, and 6 bases stayed unmatched.

This chain connects TRBV9 to TRBJ2-2; TRBD2 agrees at 9 bases. The junction had 12 bases not matched to a gene; V was cut back by 5 bases and J by 4 bases. The CDR3 is 17 residues long. Germline V gene sequence: CDR1 SGDLS, CDR2 YYNGEE. DNA of the CDR3: TGTGCCAGCAGGAGCGGGGGGAGGCGGGGGGGCACCGGGGAGCTGTTTTTT. Its protein is CASRSGGRRGGTGELFF.

This clone was seen at least ten times. The genes are TRBV9 and TRBJ2-1; 7 bases align to TRBD2. V shed 4 bases, J shed 5 bases, and the junction held 3 bases outside the gene matches. This CDR3 spans 13 amino acids. Germline CDR1 and CDR2: SGDLS and YYNGEE. CDR3 DNA sequence: TGTGCCAGCAGCTCTCGGGGGGACAATGAGCAGTTCTTC. Its protein is CASSSRGDNEQFF.

The genes are TRBV29-1 and TRBJ1-4, with D unresolved. The length of the CDR3 is 14 residues. With 7 bases removed from V and 4 bases from J, the gap between germline ends came to 16 bases. CDR1 SQVTM and CDR2 ANQGSEA come from the germline V gene. This CDR3 reads CSAAASVGNEKLFF. The DNA for the CDR3 is TGCAGCGCCGCTGCATCGGTCGGTAATGAAAAACTGTTTTTT. Using reference TRBV29-1 and TRBJ1-4 for the parts outside the CDR3, the full variable domain is SAVISQKPSRDICQRGTSLTIQCQVDSQVTMMFWYRQQPGQSLTLIATANQGSEATYESGFVIDKFPISRPNLTFSTLTVSNMSPEDSSIYLCSAAASVGNEKLFFGSGTQLSVL.

This clone has only a few counts. The chain has TRBV7-9 and TRBJ2-1; D possibly corresponds to TRBD2 (5 bases). The CDR3 is made up of 11 amino acids. Germline V gene data show CDR1 as SEHNR and CDR2 as FQNEAQ (reference sequence). The V gene lost 8 bases and the J gene lost 9 bases, with 11 bases spanning the gap. The CDR3 DNA sequence: TGTGCCAGCCATAGTCGGGGTGAGCAGTTCTTC. Translated: CASHSRGEQFF.

The chain has TRBV5-1 and TRBJ2-7; 8 bases line up with TRBD1. V shed 4 bases and J 2 bases; nucleotides not matched to a gene: 8. The CDR3 loop spans 15 amino acids. The germline V gene has CDR1 SGHRS and CDR2 YFSETQ. The CDR3 sequence is CASSPRQGPTYEQYF. The DNA of the CDR3 is TGCGCCAGCAGCCCCCGACAGGGGCCTACCTACGAGCAGTACTTC. Together with reference TRBV5-1 and TRBJ2-7, the CDR3 gives the full variable domain: KAGVTQTPRYLIKTRGQQVTLSCSPISGHRSVSWYQQTPGQGLQFLFEYFSETQRNKGNFPGRFSGRQFSNSRSEMNVSTLELGDSALYLCASSPRQGPTYEQYFGPGTRLTVT.

The V call is TRBV11-3, the J call TRBJ2-7, with 11 bases matching TRBD2. CDR1 SGHNT and CDR2 YENEEA come from the germline V gene. The CDR3 extends over 16 amino acids. Trimming at V came to 2 bases and at J to 4 bases, leaving 7 bases not matched to a gene. The CDR3 DNA reads TGTGCCAGCAGCTTACGACTAGCGGGATGGAAATACGAGCAGTACTTC. This translates into CASSLRLAGWKYEQYF.

V gene TRBV4-1 combines with J gene TRBJ2-3, with TRBD2 as a possible D gene (5 bases). V was pared by 4 bases and J by 4 bases, with 12 bases between. CDR1 is MGHRA and CDR2 is YSYEKL in the germline V gene. This CDR3 has 14 amino acids. The CDR3, as DNA: TGCGCCAGCAGCCGCAGACTACTCGCAGATACGCAGTATTTT. Amino acids: CASSRRLLADTQYF.

The rearrangement uses TRBV19 and TRBJ1-2; 8 bases are a match to TRBD1. CDR3 length: 15 residues. The trim removed 4 bases at V and 5 bases at J, leaving 9 bases unmatched. Germline CDR1 reads LNHDA; CDR2 reads SQIVND (reference sequence). The CDR3 coding sequence is TGTGCCAGTAGTACCCGTGGGGACAGGATGTATGGCTACACCTTC. Amino acids: CASSTRGDRMYGYTF. Full variable domain (rest looked up from reference TRBV19 and TRBJ1-2): DGGITQSPKYLFRKEGQNVTLSCEQNLNHDAMYWYRQDPGQGLRLIYYSQIVNDFQKGDIAEGYSVSREKKESFPLTVTSAQKNPTAFYLCASSTRGDRMYGYTFGSGTRLTVV.

This clone has a single count. The chain recombines TRBV11-2 with TRBJ2-1, with TRBD2 matching 13 bases. Germline V gene lookup returns CDR1 SGHAT and CDR2 FQNNGV. CDR3 size: 17 residues. V shed 2 bases, J shed 1 base, and the junction held 2 bases outside the gene matches. The CDR3 nucleotides read TGTGCCAGCAGCTTAAAGGGACTAGCGGGGTCCTACAATGAGCAGTTCTTC. Its protein is CASSLKGLAGSYNEQFF. The variable domain in full, with the rest retrieved from reference TRBV11-2 and TRBJ2-1, is EAGVAQSPRYKIIEKRQSVAFWCNPISGHATLYWYQQILGQGPKLLIQFQNNGVVDDSQLPKDRFSAERLKGVDSTLKIQPAKLEDSAVYLCASSLKGLAGSYNEQFFGPGTRLTVL.

The gene calls are TRBV23-1 and TRBJ2-3, with 8 bases identical to TRBD2. TRBV23-1 qualifies as an ORF whose function is uncertain. Losses at the gene ends were 0 bases for V and 6 bases for J; bases not matched to a gene: 8. This CDR3 has 16 residues. In DNA form, the CDR3 reads TGCGCCAGCAGTCAATCTAAGGGCGGGGGGTGTGATACGCAGTATTTT. Translating gives CASSQSKGGGCDTQYF.

CDR3 in amino acids: CATRTPEAGELFF. CDR3 in DNA: TGTGCCACCAGAACGCCTGAGGCCGGGGAGCTGTTTTTT. The chain has TRBV15 and TRBJ2-2; no clear D. Per the germline V gene, CDR1 is LNHNV and CDR2 is YYDKDF (reference sequence). The CDR3 runs to 13 residues. The germline V and J ends were trimmed by 6 bases and 6 bases, with 11 bases remaining between them.

The V gene is TRBV29-1, the J gene TRBJ1-2; 7 bases align to TRBD1. The CDR3 runs 13 residues. V dropped 4 bases and J dropped 4; count of bases not matched to a gene: 6. Germline-derived CDR1 and CDR2 are SQVTM and ANQGSEA. CDR3 in amino acids: CSVGKGQLYGYTF. In DNA, the CDR3 is TGCAGCGTTGGGAAGGGACAGCTCTATGGCTACACCTTC.

V usage is TRBV19 and J usage is TRBJ2-3; maybe TRBD1 (7 bases). CDR1 LNHDA and CDR2 SQIVND come from the germline V gene (reference sequence). Trimming shortened V by 4 bases and J by 1 base, and 12 bases separated the two germline ends. This CDR3 has 15 residues. In nucleotides, the CDR3 is TGTGCCAGTAGTAGAGACAGGGAGGGCACAGATACGCAGTATTTT. Protein: CASSRDREGTDTQYF.

The rearrangement links TRBV7-2 to TRBJ2-7, with D perhaps matching TRBD2 (5 bases). Trimming took off 1 base at V and 2 bases at J, with 9 bases between the two ends. Germline CDR1 reads SGHTA; CDR2 reads FQGNSA. This CDR3 has 14 residues. The DNA of the CDR3 is TGTGCCAGCAGCTTAGGGTGGGGAGCCTACGAGCAGTACTTC. Amino acids: CASSLGWGAYEQYF.